What follows describes a single TCR beta chain. Its antigen remains unknown. The data are from a study of beta chain features in type 1 diabetes. Study-level findings and limits: VDJ junctions sequenced from type 1 diabetes patients showed fewer insertions and more deletions. Researchers reported that naive, central memory and Treg TCRB repertoires appeared more similar in patients than in healthy donors. TCRB CDR3 length was moderately but significantly reduced in all four CD4+ subsets of Type 1 diabetes patients.

It was via CD45RO/CCR7/CD25/CD127/CD95/CD27 that CD4+ naive, central memory, regulatory and stem cell-like memory cells were sorted. Sequencing targeted expressed TCRB transcripts, as all isolated RNA had been reverse transcribed. Sequenced by immunoSEQ multiplex PCR; TCRdb stores in-frame clones only, minus some. The sample records nearly 350,000 clones, roughly 8% being singletons. The receptor comes from a young woman in good health. The sequencing input was central memory CD4+ T cells from blood.

This chain's CDR3 is CASSWTSGSGLNEQFF. In DNA, the CDR3 is TGTGCCAGCAGTTGGACTAGCGGGAGCGGGTTGAATGAGCAGTTCTTC. The rearrangement joins TRBV6-4 to TRBJ2-1; 13 nucleotides align to TRBD2. V dropped 5 bases and J dropped 7; count of bases not matched to a gene: 8. Germline CDR1 MRHNA, CDR2 SNTAGT. CDR3 length equals 16 residues.